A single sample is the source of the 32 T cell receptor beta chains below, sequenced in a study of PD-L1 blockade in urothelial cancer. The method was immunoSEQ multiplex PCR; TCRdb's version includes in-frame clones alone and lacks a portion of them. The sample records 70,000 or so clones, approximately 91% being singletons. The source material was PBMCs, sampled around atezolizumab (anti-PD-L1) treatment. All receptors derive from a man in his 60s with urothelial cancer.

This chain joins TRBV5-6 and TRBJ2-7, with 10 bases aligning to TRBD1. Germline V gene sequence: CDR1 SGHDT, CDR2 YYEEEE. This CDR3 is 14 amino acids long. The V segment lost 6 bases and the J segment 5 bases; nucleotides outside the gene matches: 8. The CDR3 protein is CASMLDRGHHEQYF. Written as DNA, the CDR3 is TGTGCCAGCATGCTAGACAGGGGGCACCACGAGCAGTACTTC.

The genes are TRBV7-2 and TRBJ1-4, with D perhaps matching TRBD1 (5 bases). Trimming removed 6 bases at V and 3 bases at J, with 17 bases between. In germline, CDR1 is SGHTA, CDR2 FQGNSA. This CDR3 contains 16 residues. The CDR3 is CASSQNGAGSNEKLFF. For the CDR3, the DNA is TGTGCCAGCAGTCAGAATGGCGCAGGGTCTAATGAAAAACTGTTTTTT.

CDR3 sequence reads: CASRPGGQNQPQHF. The CDR3 coding sequence is TGTGCCAGCAGGCCCGGCGGACAAAATCAGCCCCAGCATTTT. This chain uses TRBV28 with TRBJ1-5, with D perhaps matching TRBD1 (5 bases). This CDR3 comprises 14 residues. V was shortened by 6 bases and J by 4 bases, with 13 bases between the two germline ends. CDR1 MDHEN and CDR2 SYDVKM come from the germline V gene.

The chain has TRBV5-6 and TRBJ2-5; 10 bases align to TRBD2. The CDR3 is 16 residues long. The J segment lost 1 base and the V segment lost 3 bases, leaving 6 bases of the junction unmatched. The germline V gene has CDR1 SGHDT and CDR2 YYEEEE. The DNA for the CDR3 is TGTGCCAGCAGCTCACTCAGGACTAGCGGCCAAGAGACCCAGTACTTC. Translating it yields CASSSLRTSGQETQYF.

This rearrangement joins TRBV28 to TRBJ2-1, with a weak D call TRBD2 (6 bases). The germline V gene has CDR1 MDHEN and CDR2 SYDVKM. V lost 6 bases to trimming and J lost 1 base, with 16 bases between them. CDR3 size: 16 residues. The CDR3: CASSVPGLSSYNEQFF. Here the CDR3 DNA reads TGTGCCAGCAGCGTACCGGGACTTTCTTCCTACAATGAGCAGTTCTTC.

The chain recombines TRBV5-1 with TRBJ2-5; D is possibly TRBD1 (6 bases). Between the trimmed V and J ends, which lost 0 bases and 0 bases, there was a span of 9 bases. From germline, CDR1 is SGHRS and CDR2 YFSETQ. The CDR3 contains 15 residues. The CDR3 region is CASSLAGDNQETQYF. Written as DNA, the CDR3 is TGCGCCAGCAGCTTGGCCGGGGACAACCAAGAGACCCAGTACTTC.

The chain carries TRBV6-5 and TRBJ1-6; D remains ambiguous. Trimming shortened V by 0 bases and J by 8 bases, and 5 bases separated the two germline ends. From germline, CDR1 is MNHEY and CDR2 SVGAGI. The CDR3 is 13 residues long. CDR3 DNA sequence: TGTGCCAGCAGTTACTCCCGGGATTCACCCCTCCACTTT. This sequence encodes CASSYSRDSPLHF.

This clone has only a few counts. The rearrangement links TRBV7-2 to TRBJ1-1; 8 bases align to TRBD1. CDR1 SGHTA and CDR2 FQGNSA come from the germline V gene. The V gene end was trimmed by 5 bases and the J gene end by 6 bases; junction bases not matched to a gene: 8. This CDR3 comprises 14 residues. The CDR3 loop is CASSIRTGRAEAFF. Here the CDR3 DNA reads TGTGCCAGCAGCATAAGGACAGGGCGGGCTGAAGCTTTCTTT.

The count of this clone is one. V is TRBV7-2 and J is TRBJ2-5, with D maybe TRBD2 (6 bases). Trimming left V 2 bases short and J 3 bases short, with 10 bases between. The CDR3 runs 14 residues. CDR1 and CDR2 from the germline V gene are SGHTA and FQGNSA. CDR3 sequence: CASSLMGGKETQYF. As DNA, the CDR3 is TGTGCCAGCAGCTTAATGGGGGGAAAAGAGACCCAGTACTTC.

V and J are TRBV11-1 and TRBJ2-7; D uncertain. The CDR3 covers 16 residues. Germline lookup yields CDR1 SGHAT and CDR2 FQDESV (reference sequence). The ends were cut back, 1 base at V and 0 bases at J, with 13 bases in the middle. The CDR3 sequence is CASSLVGGSYSYEQYF. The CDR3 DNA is TGTGCCAGCAGCTTAGTCGGTGGTAGCTACTCCTACGAGCAGTACTTC.

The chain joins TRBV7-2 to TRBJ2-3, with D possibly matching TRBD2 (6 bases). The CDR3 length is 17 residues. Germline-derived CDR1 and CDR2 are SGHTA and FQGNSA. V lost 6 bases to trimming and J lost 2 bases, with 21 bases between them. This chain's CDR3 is CASSGRSQGLLTDTQYF. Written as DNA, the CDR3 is TGTGCCAGCAGTGGGAGGAGTCAGGGACTCCTCACAGATACGCAGTATTTT.

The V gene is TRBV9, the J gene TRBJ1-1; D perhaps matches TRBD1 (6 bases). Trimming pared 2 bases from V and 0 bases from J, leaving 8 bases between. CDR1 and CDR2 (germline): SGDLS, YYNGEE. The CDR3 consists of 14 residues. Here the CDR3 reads CASSVTGLNTEAFF. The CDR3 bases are TGTGCCAGCAGCGTGACAGGCCTGAACACTGAAGCTTTCTTT.

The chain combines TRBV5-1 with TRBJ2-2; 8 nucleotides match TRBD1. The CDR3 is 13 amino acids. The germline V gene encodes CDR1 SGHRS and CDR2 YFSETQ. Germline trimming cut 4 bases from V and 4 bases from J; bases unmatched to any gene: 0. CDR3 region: CASSGQGTGELFF. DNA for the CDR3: TGCGCCAGCAGCGGACAGGGCACCGGGGAGCTGTTTTTT.

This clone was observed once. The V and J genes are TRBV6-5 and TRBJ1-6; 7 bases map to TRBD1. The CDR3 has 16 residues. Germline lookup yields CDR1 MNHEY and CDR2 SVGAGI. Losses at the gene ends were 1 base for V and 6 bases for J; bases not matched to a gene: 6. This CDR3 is CASSYYRDSPNSPLHF. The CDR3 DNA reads TGTGCCAGCAGTTACTATCGGGACAGTCCTAATTCACCCCTCCACTTT.

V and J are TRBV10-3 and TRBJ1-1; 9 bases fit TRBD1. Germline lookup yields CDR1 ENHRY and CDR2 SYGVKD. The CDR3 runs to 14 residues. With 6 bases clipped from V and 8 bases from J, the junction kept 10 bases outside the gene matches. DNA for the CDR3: TGTGCCATCAGCCCGGGACAGGGTGATAGAGAAGCTTTCTTT. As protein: CAISPGQGDREAFF.

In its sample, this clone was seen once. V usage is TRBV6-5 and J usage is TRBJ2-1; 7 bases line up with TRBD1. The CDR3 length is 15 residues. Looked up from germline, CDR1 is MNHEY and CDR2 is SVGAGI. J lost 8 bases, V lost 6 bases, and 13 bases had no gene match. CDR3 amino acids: CASSSQGVGAHEQFF. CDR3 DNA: TGTGCCAGCAGCAGTCAGGGGGTAGGGGCTCATGAGCAGTTCTTC.

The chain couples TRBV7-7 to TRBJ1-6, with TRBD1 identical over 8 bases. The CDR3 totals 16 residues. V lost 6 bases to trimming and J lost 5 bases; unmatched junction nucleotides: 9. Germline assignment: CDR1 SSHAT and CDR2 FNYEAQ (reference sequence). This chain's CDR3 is CASRQRQGRDNSPLHF. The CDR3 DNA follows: TGTGCCAGCAGGCAGAGACAGGGGCGGGATAATTCACCCCTCCACTTT.

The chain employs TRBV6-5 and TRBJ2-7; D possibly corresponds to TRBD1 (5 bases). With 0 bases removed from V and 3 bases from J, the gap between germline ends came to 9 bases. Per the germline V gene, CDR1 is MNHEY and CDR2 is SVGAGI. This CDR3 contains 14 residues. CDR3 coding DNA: TGTGCCAGCAGTTACTCTCAGGGTTACTACGAGCAGTACTTC. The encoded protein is CASSYSQGYYEQYF.

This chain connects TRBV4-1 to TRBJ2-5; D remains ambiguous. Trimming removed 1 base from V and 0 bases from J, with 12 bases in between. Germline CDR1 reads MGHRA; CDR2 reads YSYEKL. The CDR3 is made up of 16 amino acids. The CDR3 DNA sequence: TGCGCCAGCAGCCAAGGGTACACAGTGTACCAAGAGACCCAGTACTTC. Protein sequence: CASSQGYTVYQETQYF.

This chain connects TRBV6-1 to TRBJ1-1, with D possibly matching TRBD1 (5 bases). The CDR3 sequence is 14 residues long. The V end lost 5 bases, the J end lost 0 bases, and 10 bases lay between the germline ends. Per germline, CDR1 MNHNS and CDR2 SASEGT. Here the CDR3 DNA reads TGTGCCAGCAGTACAAGGGGCATGAACACTGAAGCTTTCTTT. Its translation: CASSTRGMNTEAFF.

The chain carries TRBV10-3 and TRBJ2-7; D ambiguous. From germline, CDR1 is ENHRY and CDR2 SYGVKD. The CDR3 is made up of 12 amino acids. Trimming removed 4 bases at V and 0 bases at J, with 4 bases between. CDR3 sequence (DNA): TGTGCCATCAGTGGGAGCTCCTACGAGCAGTACTTC. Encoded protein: CAISGSSYEQYF.

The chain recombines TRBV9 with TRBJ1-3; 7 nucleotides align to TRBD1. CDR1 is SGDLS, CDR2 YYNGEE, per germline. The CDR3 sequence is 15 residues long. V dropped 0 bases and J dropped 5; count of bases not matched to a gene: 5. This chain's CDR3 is CASSVDLQGRNTIYF. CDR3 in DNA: TGTGCCAGCAGCGTAGATTTACAGGGGAGAAACACCATATATTTT. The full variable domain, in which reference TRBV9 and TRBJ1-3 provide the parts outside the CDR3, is DSGVTQTPKHLITATGQRVTLRCSPRSGDLSVYWYQQSLDQGLQFLIQYYNGEERAKGNILERFSAQQFPDLHSELNLSSLELGDSALYFCASSVDLQGRNTIYFGEGSWLTVV.

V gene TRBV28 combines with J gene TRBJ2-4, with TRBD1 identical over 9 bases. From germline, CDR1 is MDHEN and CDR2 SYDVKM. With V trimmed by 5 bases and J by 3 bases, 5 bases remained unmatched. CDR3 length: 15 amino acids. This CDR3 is CASSLTDRGKNIQYF. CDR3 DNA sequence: TGTGCCAGCAGTCTAACGGACAGGGGCAAAAACATTCAGTACTTC.

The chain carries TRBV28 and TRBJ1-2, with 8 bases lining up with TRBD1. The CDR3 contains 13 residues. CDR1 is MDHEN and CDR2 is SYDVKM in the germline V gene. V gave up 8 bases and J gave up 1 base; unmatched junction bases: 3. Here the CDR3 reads CASAQGVNYGYTF. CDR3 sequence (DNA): TGTGCCAGCGCACAGGGGGTTAACTATGGCTACACCTTC.

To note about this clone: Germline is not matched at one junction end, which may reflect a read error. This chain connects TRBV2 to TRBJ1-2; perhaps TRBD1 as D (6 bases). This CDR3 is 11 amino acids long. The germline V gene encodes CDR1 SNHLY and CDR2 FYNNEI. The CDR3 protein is CASSGTGNPRF. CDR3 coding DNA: TGTGCCAGCAGTGGAACAGGGAATCCCCGATTC.

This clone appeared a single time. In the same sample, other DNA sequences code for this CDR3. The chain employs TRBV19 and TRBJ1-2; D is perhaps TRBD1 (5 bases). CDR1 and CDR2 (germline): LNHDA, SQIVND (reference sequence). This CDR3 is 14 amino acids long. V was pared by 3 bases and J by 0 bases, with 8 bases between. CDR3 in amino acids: CASSIGGTNYGYTF. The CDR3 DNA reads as TGTGCCAGTAGTATCGGGGGGACTAACTATGGCTACACCTTC.

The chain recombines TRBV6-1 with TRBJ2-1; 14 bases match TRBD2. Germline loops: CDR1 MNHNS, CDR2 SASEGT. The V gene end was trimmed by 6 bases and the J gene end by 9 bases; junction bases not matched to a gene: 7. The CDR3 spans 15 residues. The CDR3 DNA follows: TGTGCCAGCAGGTCCGGGACTAGCGGGAGATTTGAGCAGTTCTTC. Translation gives CASRSGTSGRFEQFF.

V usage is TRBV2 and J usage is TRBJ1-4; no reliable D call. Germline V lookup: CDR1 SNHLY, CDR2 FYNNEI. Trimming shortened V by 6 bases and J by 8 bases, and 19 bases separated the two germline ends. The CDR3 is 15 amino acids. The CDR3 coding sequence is TGTGCCAGCAGGGATCTGGGCAGACCCTTCGAAAAACTGTTTTTT. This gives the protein CASRDLGRPFEKLFF.

CDR3 sequence reads: CASRSTGATREKLFF. As DNA, the CDR3 is TGCGCCAGCAGATCCACAGGCGCCACTCGGGAAAAACTGTTTTTT. V is TRBV5-1 and J is TRBJ1-4, with D maybe TRBD1 (5 bases). V lost 5 bases and J 8 bases, leaving 19 bases between the germline ends. The CDR3 totals 15 residues. In germline, CDR1 is SGHRS, CDR2 YFSETQ.

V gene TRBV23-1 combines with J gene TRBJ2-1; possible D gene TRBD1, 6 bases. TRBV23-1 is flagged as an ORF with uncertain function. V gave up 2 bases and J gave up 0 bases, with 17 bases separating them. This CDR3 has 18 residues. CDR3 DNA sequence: TGCGCCAGCAGTCAAAGAGGTATTGGGGGCGACTCCTACAATGAGCAGTTCTTC. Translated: CASSQRGIGGDSYNEQFF.

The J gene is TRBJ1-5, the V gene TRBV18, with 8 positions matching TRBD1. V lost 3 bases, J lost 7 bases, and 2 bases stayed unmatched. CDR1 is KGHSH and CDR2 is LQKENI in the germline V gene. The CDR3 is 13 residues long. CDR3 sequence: CASSPDRGQPQHF. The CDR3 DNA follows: TGTGCCAGCTCACCCGACAGGGGACAGCCCCAGCATTTT.

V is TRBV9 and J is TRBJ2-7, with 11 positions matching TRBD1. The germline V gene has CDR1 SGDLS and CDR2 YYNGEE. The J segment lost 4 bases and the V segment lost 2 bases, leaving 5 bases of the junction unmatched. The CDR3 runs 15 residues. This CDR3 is CASSVGDRGVYEQYF. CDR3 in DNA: TGTGCCAGCAGCGTGGGGGACAGGGGGGTTTACGAGCAGTACTTC. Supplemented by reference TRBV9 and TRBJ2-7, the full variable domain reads DSGVTQTPKHLITATGQRVTLRCSPRSGDLSVYWYQQSLDQGLQFLIQYYNGEERAKGNILERFSAQQFPDLHSELNLSSLELGDSALYFCASSVGDRGVYEQYFGPGTRLTVT.